Only a few counts were recorded for the clone carrying this T cell receptor (beta chain). A much bigger clone sits one base away, suggesting this may be a read error. From the RACE reads, TCRdb called clonotypes with MiXCR, one entry per CDR3 protein. The table shows approximately 49,000 distinct CDR3 sequences, with around 9% occurring only once. The CDR3 contains 16 residues. The germline gives CDR1 DFQATT, CDR2 SNEGSKA (reference sequence). The V end lost 0 bases, the J end lost 7 bases, and 18 bases lay between the germline ends. The data stem from a study of human T cells and chemical hapten exposure. Across the whole study: Sensitization was performed using 2% DPC on a roughly 2 cm by roughly 2 cm upper inner arm skin site. Patch tests applied 0.01% DPC to the upper back, read at 6 days.

Documented time point: patch test 1, 2 weeks after DPC sensitization. Treatment described: therapeutic diphenylcyclopropenone sensitization with weekly scalp DPC. The TCR originated in a woman in her 50s with alopecia areata. Some clones in this sample may be carry-over from other donors' samples. The sequencing used whole blood, collected in connection with sensitization to the hapten diphenylcyclopropenone (DPC). The V gene is TRBV20-1, the J gene TRBJ2-2; D possibly uses TRBD1 or TRBD2 (5 bases each). The CDR3 sequence is CSAREDGARVCGELFF. CDR3 sequence (DNA): TGCAGTGCTAGAGAGGACGGGGCTCGGGTGTGCGGGGAGCTGTTTTTT.